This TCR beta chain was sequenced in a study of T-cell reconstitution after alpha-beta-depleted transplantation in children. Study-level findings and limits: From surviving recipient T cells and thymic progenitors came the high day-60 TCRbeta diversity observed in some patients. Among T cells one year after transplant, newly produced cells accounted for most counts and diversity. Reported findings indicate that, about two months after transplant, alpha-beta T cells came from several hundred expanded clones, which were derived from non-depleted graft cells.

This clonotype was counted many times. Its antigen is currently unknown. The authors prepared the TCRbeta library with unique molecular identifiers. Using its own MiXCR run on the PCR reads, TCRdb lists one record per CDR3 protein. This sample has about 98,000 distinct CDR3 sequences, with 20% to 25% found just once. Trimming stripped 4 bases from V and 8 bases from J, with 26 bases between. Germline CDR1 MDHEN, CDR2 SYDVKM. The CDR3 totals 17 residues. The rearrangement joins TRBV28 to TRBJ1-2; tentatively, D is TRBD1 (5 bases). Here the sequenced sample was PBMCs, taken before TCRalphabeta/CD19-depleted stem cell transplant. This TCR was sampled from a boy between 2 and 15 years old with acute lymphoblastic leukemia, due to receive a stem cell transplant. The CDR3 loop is CASSSDFMFEAGNGYTF. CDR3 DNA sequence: TGTGCCAGCAGTTCCGATTTTATGTTCGAGGCAGGGAACGGCTACACCTTC.